Shown below are 24 T cell receptor beta chains from a single sample sequenced in a study of radiotherapy plus CTLA-4 blockade in lung cancer. This table comes from immunoSEQ multiplex PCR, and its TCRdb copy is limited to in-frame clones, with some not included. Among about 120,000 clones, about 90% were seen once, and the ten largest hold 5.5% to 7%. The sample in question was peripheral blood, obtained from a patient treated with radiotherapy plus ipilimumab. The receptors come from a human donor with non-small cell lung cancer that progressed on radiotherapy plus ipilimumab.

The genes are TRBV5-1 and TRBJ1-3; TRBD1 is a possible D gene (6 bases). The germline V gene has CDR1 SGHRS and CDR2 YFSETQ. The CDR3 is 16 residues long. The V gene lost 2 bases and the J gene lost 4 bases, with 16 bases spanning the gap. The CDR3 protein is CASSFRPPGEGNTIYF. The CDR3 DNA follows: TGCGCCAGCAGCTTCAGGCCCCCAGGGGAAGGAAACACCATATATTTT.

The rearrangement links TRBV7-2 to TRBJ2-7; 8 bases are a match to TRBD2. Germline values: CDR1 SGHTA, CDR2 FQGNSA. The trim removed 5 bases at V and 2 bases at J, leaving 17 bases unmatched. CDR3 size: 18 residues. The CDR3 DNA follows: TGTGCCAGCAGCCCAACGATTGACAGCGGGAGAGACCCCTACGAGCAGTACTTC. Residues: CASSPTIDSGRDPYEQYF.

J is TRBJ2-1 and V is TRBV19; no clear D gene. The CDR3 is 13 amino acids. CDR1 and CDR2 from the germline V gene are LNHDA and SQIVND (reference sequence). V was shortened by 3 bases and J by 8 bases, with 11 bases between the two germline ends. The CDR3 loop is CASSILGKDEQFF. For the CDR3, the DNA is TGTGCCAGTAGTATTCTGGGGAAGGATGAGCAGTTCTTC. Using reference TRBV19 and TRBJ2-1 for the parts outside the CDR3, the full variable domain is DGGITQSPKYLFRKEGQNVTLSCEQNLNHDAMYWYRQDPGQGLRLIYYSQIVNDFQKGDIAEGYSVSREKKESFPLTVTSAQKNPTAFYLCASSILGKDEQFFGPGTRLTVL.

This clone has more than one count but fewer than ten. V usage is TRBV5-1 and J usage is TRBJ1-1; D is perhaps TRBD1 (6 bases). Trimming cost V 7 bases and J 4 bases, with 20 bases left between them. The CDR3 extends over 15 amino acids. Per the germline V gene, CDR1 is SGHRS and CDR2 is YFSETQ. The CDR3 region is CASSEGGRVVTEAFF. As DNA, the CDR3 is TGCGCCAGCTCAGAGGGGGGCCGGGTGGTCACTGAAGCTTTCTTT.

The V call is TRBV6-5, the J call TRBJ2-1, with a tentative D call TRBD1 (6 bases). V was clipped by 4 bases and J by 3 bases, with 10 bases between them. The CDR3 spans 14 residues. Germline CDR1 MNHEY, CDR2 SVGAGI. CDR3 residues: CASSSRTVYNEQFF. CDR3 sequence (DNA): TGTGCCAGCAGTTCCAGGACAGTCTACAATGAGCAGTTCTTC.

The CDR3 nucleotides read TGTGCCAGCAGCGTTGTTCCAGAGACCCAGTACTTC. Protein: CASSVVPETQYF. The gene calls are TRBV6-1 and TRBJ2-5; D not certain. The CDR3 runs 12 residues. Germline lookup yields CDR1 MNHNS and CDR2 SASEGT. V was trimmed by 6 bases and J by 4 bases, leaving 9 bases between them.

This chain connects TRBV6-5 to TRBJ1-2, with TRBD1 matching 9 bases. The CDR3 is 13 amino acids. CDR1 is MNHEY, CDR2 SVGAGI, per germline. Germline trimming cut 6 bases from V and 7 bases from J; bases unmatched to any gene: 6. CDR3 nucleotide sequence: TGTGCCAGCAGACCCACAGGGGGCTTTGGCTACACCTTC. This sequence encodes CASRPTGGFGYTF.

The rearrangement joins TRBV18 to TRBJ1-5; weak D call: TRBD1 (6 bases). V was trimmed by 5 bases and J by 0 bases, leaving 14 bases between them. The CDR3 spans 16 residues. Germline V gives CDR1 KGHSH, CDR2 LQKENI. The CDR3 nucleotides read TGTGCCAGCTCATCAACCCGACAGGATAGCAATCAGCCCCAGCATTTT. This translates into CASSSTRQDSNQPQHF.

The chain joins TRBV4-1 to TRBJ2-3, with D possibly TRBD2 on 6 matching bases. The CDR3 has 15 amino acids. Trimming removed 0 bases at V and 6 bases at J, with 13 bases between. Germline V gives CDR1 MGHRA, CDR2 YSYEKL. CDR3 nucleotides: TGCGCCAGCAGCCAAGATCGGGGGACGTCCGATACGCAGTATTTT. It is translated as CASSQDRGTSDTQYF.

This clone was found once. Additional DNA sequences in this sample encode the identical CDR3. The chain has TRBV18 and TRBJ1-5; D gene unclear. The CDR3 is made up of 13 amino acids. Germline V CDR1 and CDR2: KGHSH, LQKENI. V lost 6 bases and J lost 4, with 10 bases in between. CDR3: CASSFGENQPQHF. CDR3 sequence (DNA): TGTGCCAGCTCCTTCGGGGAAAATCAGCCCCAGCATTTT.

This clone was picked up a small number of times. This rearrangement joins TRBV18 to TRBJ2-7, with 11 positions matching TRBD1. This CDR3 has 13 residues. Germline V lookup: CDR1 KGHSH, CDR2 LQKENI. V lost 4 bases to trimming and J lost 5 bases; unmatched junction nucleotides: 1. CDR3 coding DNA: TGTGCCAGCTCACTGGGACAGGGGGACGAGCAGTACTTC. It yields the protein CASSLGQGDEQYF.

The chain carries TRBV9 and TRBJ2-2; D is uncertain. Trimming took off 4 bases at V and 2 bases at J, with 9 bases between the two ends. The germline V gene encodes CDR1 SGDLS and CDR2 YYNGEE. The CDR3 is made up of 14 amino acids. Here the CDR3 reads CASSPYLNTGELFF. CDR3 nucleotides: TGTGCCAGCAGCCCCTACCTCAACACCGGGGAGCTGTTTTTT.

This sequence joins TRBV4-1 and TRBJ1-1; D might be TRBD1 (6 bases). CDR1 is MGHRA, CDR2 YSYEKL, per germline. This CDR3 has 16 amino acids. Trimming took off 0 bases at V and 0 bases at J, with 11 bases between the two ends. CDR3 amino acids: CASSQDPTGLNTEAFF. In DNA, the CDR3 is TGCGCCAGCAGCCAAGATCCGACAGGCTTGAACACTGAAGCTTTCTTT.

The CDR3 nucleotides are TGTGCCAGTAAACTCCGGGACAGGGGCTTTATGAACACTGAAGCTTTCTTT. As protein: CASKLRDRGFMNTEAFF. This sequence joins TRBV27 and TRBJ1-1; 10 bases fit TRBD1. The V and J ends lost 9 bases and 0 bases, in that order; junction bases with no gene match: 13. The CDR3 consists of 17 residues. CDR1 and CDR2 (germline): MNHEY, SMNVEV (reference sequence).

V is TRBV6-5 and J is TRBJ1-5; D is ambiguous. Per the germline V gene, CDR1 is MNHEY and CDR2 is SVGAGI. Trimming took 2 bases from V and 9 from J, leaving 11 bases between them. The CDR3 sequence is 13 residues long. In DNA, the CDR3 is TGTGCCAGCAGTTACGACGGGATGGGGCCCCAGCATTTT. The encoded protein is CASSYDGMGPQHF.

Worth noting for this clone: The junction differs from germline at one of its ends, possibly a read error. V and J are TRBV11-3 and TRBJ1-3; D is ambiguous. The CDR3 consists of 14 residues. CDR1 and CDR2 from the germline V gene are SGHNT and YENEEA. CDR3 in DNA: TGTGCCAGCAGCCTAGACCCATCTGGAAACACCATATATTTT. Its translation: CASSLDPSGNTIYF.

The chain combines TRBV7-9 with TRBJ2-5; D not certain. In germline, CDR1 is SEHNR, CDR2 FQNEAQ (reference sequence). This CDR3 spans 15 amino acids. The V end lost 4 bases, the J end lost 4 bases, and 16 bases lay between the germline ends. The chain's CDR3 is CASSSAGPTTETQYF. As DNA, the CDR3 is TGTGCCAGCAGCTCAGCCGGGCCCACTACAGAGACCCAGTACTTC.

V gene TRBV18 combines with J gene TRBJ2-1; D unclear. Germline V gives CDR1 KGHSH, CDR2 LQKENI. The length of the CDR3 is 16 residues. V gave up 2 bases and J gave up 5 bases, with 16 bases separating them. The CDR3 loop is CASSPSPPTRNNEQFF. The DNA for the CDR3 is TGTGCCAGCTCACCATCTCCCCCTACCCGTAACAATGAGCAGTTCTTC.

The DNA for the CDR3 is TGTGCCAGCAGCCCCGACCACCTTGGCTACACCTTC. The encoded protein is CASSPDHLGYTF. The chain is built from TRBV6-5 and TRBJ1-2; D is ambiguous. CDR1 is MNHEY and CDR2 is SVGAGI in the germline V gene. This CDR3 has 12 residues. V was pared by 6 bases and J by 7 bases, with 12 bases between.

In nucleotides, the CDR3 is TGTGCCAGCCCCTTTAGCGGGAGTGGCGCCTACGAGCAGTACTTC. It codes for CASPFSGSGAYEQYF. V gene TRBV2 combines with J gene TRBJ2-7; 9 positions agree with TRBD2. The V segment lost 8 bases and the J segment 2 bases; nucleotides outside the gene matches: 10. Germline V CDR1 and CDR2: SNHLY, FYNNEI. This CDR3 contains 15 residues.

This chain joins TRBV10-1 and TRBJ2-3, with TRBD2 matching 8 bases. The CDR3 totals 13 residues. CDR1 WNHNN and CDR2 SYGVQD come from the germline V gene (reference sequence). The V segment lost 6 bases and the J segment 4 bases; nucleotides outside the gene matches: 3. The CDR3 loop is CASRPAGADTQYF. The CDR3 DNA is TGCGCCAGCAGGCCAGCGGGGGCAGATACGCAGTATTTT.

This clone was observed a handful of times. This chain joins TRBV7-9 and TRBJ1-1; 8 positions agree with TRBD1. The CDR3 is made up of 15 amino acids. Germline lookup yields CDR1 SEHNR and CDR2 FQNEAQ (reference sequence). J was trimmed by 0 bases and V by 5 bases; bases with no gene match: 5. The CDR3 protein is CASSGKTGVNTEAFF. The CDR3 DNA reads TGTGCCAGCAGCGGGAAGACAGGGGTGAACACTGAAGCTTTCTTT.

The chain uses TRBV9 and TRBJ2-7, with 10 bases matching TRBD1. Germline trimming cut 0 bases from V and 4 bases from J; bases unmatched to any gene: 4. This CDR3 comprises 15 residues. Germline loops: CDR1 SGDLS, CDR2 YYNGEE. The DNA for the CDR3 is TGTGCCAGCAGCGTAGGCGACAGGGGGCTGTACGAGCAGTACTTC. This gives the protein CASSVGDRGLYEQYF.

The chain uses TRBV5-1 and TRBJ2-1; TRBD1 matches at 10 bases. The CDR3 sequence is 15 residues long. V shed 2 bases and J 4 bases; nucleotides not matched to a gene: 3. Germline assignment: CDR1 SGHRS and CDR2 YFSETQ. This chain's CDR3 is CASSFGTGVYNEQFF. The CDR3 region has the DNA TGCGCCAGCAGCTTCGGGACAGGGGTTTACAATGAGCAGTTCTTC. Looking up the rest from reference TRBV5-1 and TRBJ2-1 gives the full variable domain: KAGVTQTPRYLIKTRGQQVTLSCSPISGHRSVSWYQQTPGQGLQFLFEYFSETQRNKGNFPGRFSGRQFSNSRSEMNVSTLELGDSALYLCASSFGTGVYNEQFFGPGTRLTVL.